A selection of T cell receptor beta chains follows, all from one sample in a study of breast tumors, draining lymph nodes, adjacent tissues. TCRdb used MiXCR to reprocess the multiplex PCR reads, holding one entry per CDR3 protein. This sample carries around 130,000 distinct CDR3 sequences, 21% of them seen once, and the ten largest clones take 2.2%. The sequenced sample consisted of axillary lymph node tissue. These receptors were obtained from a female donor with breast cancer. Some clones in this sample may be carry-over from other donors' samples. CDR3s include the opening cysteine and the closing phenylalanine or tryptophan. D genes are given only for firm matches. Expanded clones get a size class; other rows say once, few or many, or leave the size out.

CDR3nt: TGCGCCAGCACCGCGGTGGGGCGCGACACCGGGGAGCTGTTTTTT
CDR3aa: CASTAVGRDTGELFF
d_gene: NA
v_gene: TRBV5-1
abundance: many
j_gene: TRBJ2-2
len: 15

CDR3nt: TGTGCCAGCAGCCTAACAGGGACAGGGGGGACCCAGTACTTC
CDR3aa: CASSLTGTGGTQYF
d_gene: TRBD1
v_gene: TRBV28
abundance: NA
j_gene: TRBJ2-5
len: 14

CDR3nt: TGTGCCAGCAGCCAAAGGGGATCCTATGGCTACACCTTC
CDR3aa: CASSQRGSYGYTF
d_gene: NA
v_gene: TRBV7-9
abundance: many
j_gene: TRBJ1-2
len: 13

CDR3nt: TGTGCCAGCAGTTCGGAGGGTTCTTTTAGCGGGGGAGGCCGGGGTTACATTCAGTACTTC
CDR3aa: CASSSEGSFSGGGRGYIQYF
d_gene: TRBD2
v_gene: TRBV12-3/TRBV12-4
abundance: NA
j_gene: TRBJ2-4
len: 20

CDR3nt: TGCAGCGTTGAAGTTCGACAGGGAGCCTATGGCTACACCTTC
CDR3aa: CSVEVRQGAYGYTF
d_gene: TRBD1
v_gene: TRBV29-1
abundance: many
j_gene: TRBJ1-2
len: 14

CDR3nt: TGTGCCAGCAGCCCCGCAGGGTTTAGTGGAAACACCATATATTTT
CDR3aa: CASSPAGFSGNTIYF
d_gene: NA
v_gene: TRBV7-9
abundance: many
j_gene: TRBJ1-3
len: 15

CDR3nt: TGTGCCAGCAGCCAAACGTGGGGACAGGGGGCCCCGGGGTCATCCGGGGAGCTGTTTTTT
CDR3aa: CASSQTWGQGAPGSSGELFF
d_gene: TRBD1
v_gene: TRBV13
abundance: few
j_gene: TRBJ2-2
len: 20

CDR3nt: TGTGCCAGTTCCCGGGGTCCTCTCCTATACGAGCAGTACTTC
CDR3aa: CASSRGPLLYEQYF
d_gene: NA
v_gene: TRBV6-1
abundance: many
j_gene: TRBJ2-7
len: 14

CDR3nt: TGTGCCAGCTCACCCTTGATCGGGGTCGATACGCAGTATTTT
CDR3aa: CASSPLIGVDTQYF
d_gene: NA
v_gene: TRBV18
abundance: many
j_gene: TRBJ2-3
len: 14

CDR3nt: TGTGCCACCAGGGCTTCTGATACCTACAATGAGCAGTTCTTC
CDR3aa: CATRASDTYNEQFF
d_gene: NA
v_gene: TRBV28
abundance: NA
j_gene: TRBJ2-1
len: 14

CDR3nt: TGCAGTGCTAGGTCCGGGGGACTAGCGGGAGGGCCGGGTGAGCAGTACTTC
CDR3aa: CSARSGGLAGGPGEQYF
d_gene: TRBD2
v_gene: TRBV20-1
abundance: many
j_gene: TRBJ2-7
len: 17

CDR3nt: TGTGCCAGGGGACAGGGATACAATGAGCAGTTCTTC
CDR3aa: CARGQGYNEQFF
d_gene: TRBD1
v_gene: TRBV2
abundance: many
j_gene: TRBJ2-1
len: 12

CDR3nt: TGTGCCAGCAGTTCTTCCCTCCCGGGGCGGGCGGAGACCCAGTACTTC
CDR3aa: CASSSSLPGRAETQYF
d_gene: NA
v_gene: TRBV28
abundance: few
j_gene: TRBJ2-5
len: 16

CDR3nt: TGCGCCAGCAGCCAGTTAACCTTTTCCTACAATGAGCAGTTCTTC
CDR3aa: CASSQLTFSYNEQFF
d_gene: NA
v_gene: TRBV4-1
abundance: many
j_gene: TRBJ2-1
len: 15

CDR3nt: TGTGCCAGCAGCTTGGAGTTGAGCGGAAGGAGCACAGATACGCAGTATTTT
CDR3aa: CASSLELSGRSTDTQYF
d_gene: NA
v_gene: TRBV5-4
abundance: many
j_gene: TRBJ2-3
len: 17

CDR3nt: TGTGCCTGGACGGGGCAGTACTATGGCTACACCTTC
CDR3aa: CAWTGQYYGYTF
d_gene: NA
v_gene: TRBV30
abundance: many
j_gene: TRBJ1-2
len: 12

CDR3nt: TGTGCCAGCACCGCTACGGGACTAGCGGGAGCAGATACGCAGTATTTT
CDR3aa: CASTATGLAGADTQYF
d_gene: TRBD2
v_gene: TRBV6-1
abundance: few
j_gene: TRBJ2-3
len: 16

CDR3nt: TGTGCCAGCAGCGCGACCCCCTCGACCTCCTACGAGCAGTACTTC
CDR3aa: CASSATPSTSYEQYF
d_gene: NA
v_gene: TRBV6-5
abundance: many
j_gene: TRBJ2-7
len: 15

CDR3nt: TGTGCCAGCAAAACGATGGGACAGGGGGCCGGCGAGCAGTACTTC
CDR3aa: CASKTMGQGAGEQYF
d_gene: TRBD1
v_gene: TRBV6-1
abundance: many
j_gene: TRBJ2-7
len: 15

CDR3nt: TGTGCCAGCAGCTTGTATTCTACAGGGGCGTTTGGCTACACCTTC
CDR3aa: CASSLYSTGAFGYTF
d_gene: TRBD1
v_gene: TRBV5-8
abundance: many
j_gene: TRBJ1-2
len: 15

CDR3nt: TGTGCCAGCAGTGATGATGGGGATGGTTCACCCCTCCACTTT
CDR3aa: CASSDDGDGSPLHF
d_gene: NA
v_gene: TRBV2
abundance: many
j_gene: TRBJ1-6
len: 14

CDR3nt: TGTGCCAGCAGCTTAGGCCCCCGCGGGACGGTACCCCGAGGCTACACCTTC
CDR3aa: CASSLGPRGTVPRGYTF
d_gene: NA
v_gene: TRBV11-3
abundance: many
j_gene: TRBJ1-2
len: 17

CDR3nt: TGTGCCAGTAGGGGCGGTCCGTCTAACTATGGCTACACCTTC
CDR3aa: CASRGGPSNYGYTF
d_gene: NA
v_gene: TRBV19
abundance: many
j_gene: TRBJ1-2
len: 14

CDR3nt: TGCAGTGCTAGGGGGGGTGATTCACCCCTCCACTTT
CDR3aa: CSARGGDSPLHF
d_gene: NA
v_gene: TRBV20-1
abundance: many
j_gene: TRBJ1-6
len: 12

CDR3nt: TGTGCCAGCAGCTCTTCGAGGGGGAGGGCCTTAGGGCAAGAGACCCAGTACTTC
CDR3aa: CASSSSRGRALGQETQYF
d_gene: NA
v_gene: TRBV12-3/TRBV12-4
abundance: many
j_gene: TRBJ2-5
len: 18

CDR3nt: TGTGCCAGCAGTCTAGCGGGAGAGTTCCTACAAGGGCAGTTCTTC
CDR3aa: CASSLAGEFLQGQFF
d_gene: TRBD2
v_gene: TRBV25-1
abundance: NA
j_gene: TRBJ2-1
len: 15

CDR3nt: TGCGCCAGCAGCTTGAGGACAGCGATTTATGGCTACACCTTC
CDR3aa: CASSLRTAIYGYTF
d_gene: NA
v_gene: TRBV5-1
abundance: many
j_gene: TRBJ1-2
len: 14

CDR3nt: TGTGCCACCAGCAAAGGGGTGGAGAATGAGCAGTTCTTC
CDR3aa: CATSKGVENEQFF
d_gene: NA
v_gene: TRBV15
abundance: many
j_gene: TRBJ2-1
len: 13

CDR3nt: TGTGCCAGCAGCTTAGAGATGGGGAGAATCGAAAAACTGTTTTTT
CDR3aa: CASSLEMGRIEKLFF
d_gene: NA
v_gene: TRBV7-8
abundance: few
j_gene: TRBJ1-4
len: 15

CDR3nt: TGTGCCAGTAGTATGAATCGGGGCAATCAGCCCCAGCATTTT
CDR3aa: CASSMNRGNQPQHF
d_gene: NA
v_gene: TRBV19
abundance: many
j_gene: TRBJ1-5
len: 14

CDR3nt: TGTGCCAGTAGTGCATACACCGAAAACATTCAGTACTTC
CDR3aa: CASSAYTENIQYF
d_gene: NA
v_gene: TRBV19
abundance: NA
j_gene: TRBJ2-4
len: 13

CDR3nt: TGTGCCAGTAGTCCTTTGTCTACGGACGGGCAGGACGAGCAGTACTTC
CDR3aa: CASSPLSTDGQDEQYF
d_gene: NA
v_gene: TRBV19
abundance: many
j_gene: TRBJ2-7
len: 16

CDR3nt: TGCAGTGCTAGCGACACTAGCTCCTACGAGCAGTACTTC
CDR3aa: CSASDTSSYEQYF
d_gene: NA
v_gene: TRBV20-1
abundance: NA
j_gene: TRBJ2-7
len: 13

CDR3nt: TGTGCCAGCAGAGGGGACAGCAGTGAGCAGTTCTTC
CDR3aa: CASRGDSSEQFF
d_gene: TRBD1
v_gene: TRBV7-2
abundance: many
j_gene: TRBJ2-1
len: 12

CDR3nt: TGTGCCATCAGTGAAACAGCGGGACTTAATGAGCAGTTCTTC
CDR3aa: CAISETAGLNEQFF
d_gene: TRBD2
v_gene: TRBV10-3
abundance: NA
j_gene: TRBJ2-1
len: 14